This TCR beta chain was observed in a study of T cells in Graves' hyperthyroidism and ophthalmopathy. The germline gives CDR1 SGDLS, CDR2 YYNGEE. The CDR3 loop spans 14 amino acids. V lost 3 bases, J lost 7 bases, and 5 bases stayed unmatched. The investigators amplified TCR beta CDR3 regions from RNA transcripts. The TCR CDR3 first-round RT-PCR relied on the HTBI primer set. Each CDR3 protein is one row after TCRdb ran MiXCR on the multiplex PCR reads. Of about 840,000 distinct CDR3 sequences listed, about 38% are singletons. This sequence originates from a man between 18 and 29 years old with Graves' hyperthyroidism. This chain links TRBV9 with TRBJ2-7, with 12 bases identical to TRBD1. The source material was blood. The DNA of the CDR3 is TGTGCCAGCAGCGCGGGACAGGGGGCAAAAGAGCAGTACTTC. This gives the protein CASSAGQGAKEQYF.